One TCR beta chain is described in this entry. The record originates from a study of PD-L1 blockade in urothelial cancer. Between the trimmed V and J ends, which lost 2 bases and 5 bases, there was a span of 12 bases. Germline V CDR1 and CDR2: MGHRA, YSYEKL. CDR3 length: 14 residues. TCRdb's table, derived via immunoSEQ multiplex PCR, lists solely in-frame clones and lacks some. The table records about 35,000 clones, about 80% of them present only once. The sequence derives from a man in his 70s with urothelial cancer. The V and J genes are TRBV4-1 and TRBJ1-2; D unclear. The sample was PBMCs, taken around atezolizumab (anti-PD-L1) treatment. The CDR3 protein is CASSQPDSEYGYTF. The CDR3 nucleotides are TGCGCCAGCAGCCAACCCGACTCAGAATATGGCTACACCTTC.